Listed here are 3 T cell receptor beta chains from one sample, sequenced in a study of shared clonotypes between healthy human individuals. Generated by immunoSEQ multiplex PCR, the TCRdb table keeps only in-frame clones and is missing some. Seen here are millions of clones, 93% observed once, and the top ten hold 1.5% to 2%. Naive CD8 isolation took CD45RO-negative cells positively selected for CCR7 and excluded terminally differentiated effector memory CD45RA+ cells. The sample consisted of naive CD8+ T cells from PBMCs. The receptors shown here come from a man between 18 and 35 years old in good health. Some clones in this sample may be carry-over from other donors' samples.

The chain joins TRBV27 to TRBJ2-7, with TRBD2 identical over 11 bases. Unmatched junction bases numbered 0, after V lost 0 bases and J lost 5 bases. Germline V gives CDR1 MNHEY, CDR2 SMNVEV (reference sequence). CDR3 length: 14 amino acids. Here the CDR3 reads CASSLSSGRDEQYF. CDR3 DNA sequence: TGTGCCAGCAGTTTATCTAGCGGGAGGGACGAGCAGTACTTC.

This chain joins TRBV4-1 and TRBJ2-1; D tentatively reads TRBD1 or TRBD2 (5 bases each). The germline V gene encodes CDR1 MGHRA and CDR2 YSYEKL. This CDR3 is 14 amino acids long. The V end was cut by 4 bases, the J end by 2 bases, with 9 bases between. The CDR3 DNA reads TGCGCCAGCAGCCCTGGGGGTACCTACAATGAGCAGTTCTTC. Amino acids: CASSPGGTYNEQFF.

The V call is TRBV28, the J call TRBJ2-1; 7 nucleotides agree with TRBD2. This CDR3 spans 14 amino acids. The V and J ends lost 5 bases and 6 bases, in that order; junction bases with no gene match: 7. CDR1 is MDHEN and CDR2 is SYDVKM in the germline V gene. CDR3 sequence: CASSLPGGGNEQFF. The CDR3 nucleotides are TGTGCCAGCAGTCTGCCTGGCGGGGGCAATGAGCAGTTCTTC.